There are many counts of the clone carrying this T cell receptor (beta chain). The CDR3 sequence is 15 residues long. V lost 4 bases to trimming and J lost 1 base; unmatched junction nucleotides: 6. Germline CDR1 SGHAT, CDR2 FQNNGV. This sample was included in a study of CD8 T cells in ankylosing spondylitis. Each CDR3 protein gets one entry after TCRdb re-called the 5' RACE reads with MiXCR. The sample carries 200,000 to 250,000 distinct CDR3 sequences, about 10% recorded once. Sequenced input: blood, either unsorted or a sorted T cell fraction (not recorded which). The chain joins TRBV11-2 to TRBJ2-7; 8 bases map to TRBD2. The source is a male donor with ankylosing spondylitis or in good health (not recorded which). The CDR3 coding sequence is TGTGCCAGCAGCTCCCCATCGGGGGGGTCCTACGAGCAGTACTTC. Its translation: CASSSPSGGSYEQYF.